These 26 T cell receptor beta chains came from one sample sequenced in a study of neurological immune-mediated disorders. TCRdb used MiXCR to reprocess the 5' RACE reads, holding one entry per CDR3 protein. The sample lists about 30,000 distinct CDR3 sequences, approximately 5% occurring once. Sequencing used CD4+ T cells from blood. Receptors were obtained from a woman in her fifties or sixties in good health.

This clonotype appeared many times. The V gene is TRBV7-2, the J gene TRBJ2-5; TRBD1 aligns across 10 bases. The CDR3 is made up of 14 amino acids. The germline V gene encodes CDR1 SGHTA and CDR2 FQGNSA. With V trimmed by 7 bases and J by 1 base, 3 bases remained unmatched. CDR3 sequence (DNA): TGTGCCAGCACCGACAGGGGGCCCCAAGAGACCCAGTACTTC. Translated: CASTDRGPQETQYF.

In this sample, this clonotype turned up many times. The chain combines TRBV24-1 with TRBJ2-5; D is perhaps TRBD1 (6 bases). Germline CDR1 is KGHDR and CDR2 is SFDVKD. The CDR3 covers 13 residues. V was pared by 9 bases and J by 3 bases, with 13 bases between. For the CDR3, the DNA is TGTGCCACCGGACAGTCACCCAAAGAGACCCAGTACTTC. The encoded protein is CATGQSPKETQYF.

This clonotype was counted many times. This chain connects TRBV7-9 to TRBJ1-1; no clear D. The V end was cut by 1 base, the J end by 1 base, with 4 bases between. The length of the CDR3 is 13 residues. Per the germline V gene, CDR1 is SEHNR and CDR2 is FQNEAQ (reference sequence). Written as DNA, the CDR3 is TGTGCCAGCAGCTTAGAGCCGAACACTGAAGCTTTCTTT. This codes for CASSLEPNTEAFF.

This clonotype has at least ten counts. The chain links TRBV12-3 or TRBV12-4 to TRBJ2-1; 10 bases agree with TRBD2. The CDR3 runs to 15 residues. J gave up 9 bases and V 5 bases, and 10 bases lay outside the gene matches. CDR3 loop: CASSKASSGSSEQFF. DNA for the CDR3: TGTGCCAGCAGTAAGGCGTCTAGCGGGAGTAGTGAGCAGTTCTTC.

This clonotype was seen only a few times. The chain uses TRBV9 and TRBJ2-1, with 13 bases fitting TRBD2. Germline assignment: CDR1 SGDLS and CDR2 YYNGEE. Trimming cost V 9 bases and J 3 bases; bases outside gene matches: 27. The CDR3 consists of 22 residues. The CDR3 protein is CATSPGEGSGTSGALSYNEQFF. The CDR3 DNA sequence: TGTGCCACCTCCCCGGGGGAGGGGAGCGGGACTAGCGGGGCCTTAAGCTACAATGAGCAGTTCTTC. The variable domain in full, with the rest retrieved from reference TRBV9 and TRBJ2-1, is DSGVTQTPKHLITATGQRVTLRCSPRSGDLSVYWYQQSLDQGLQFLIQYYNGEERAKGNILERFSAQQFPDLHSELNLSSLELGDSALYFCATSPGEGSGTSGALSYNEQFFGPGTRLTVL.

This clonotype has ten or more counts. The chain's CDR3 is CASSPTGRGGYTF. CDR3 nucleotide sequence: TGTGCCAGCAGCCCGACAGGGCGCGGTGGCTACACCTTC. The chain couples TRBV3-1 to TRBJ1-2, with 7 bases matching TRBD1. The CDR3 is 13 amino acids. J was trimmed by 7 bases and V by 4 bases; bases with no gene match: 6. Germline V gene lookup returns CDR1 LGHDT and CDR2 YNNKEL (reference sequence).

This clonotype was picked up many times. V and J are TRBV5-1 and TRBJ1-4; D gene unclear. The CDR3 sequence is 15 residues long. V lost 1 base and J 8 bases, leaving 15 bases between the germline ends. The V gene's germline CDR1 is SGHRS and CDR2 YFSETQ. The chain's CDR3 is CASSLLAAEKEKLFF. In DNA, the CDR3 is TGCGCCAGCAGCTTGCTGGCAGCCGAGAAGGAAAAACTGTTTTTT.

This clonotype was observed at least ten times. The CDR3 region is CASSYSFGTGEQYF. The CDR3 nucleotides read TGTGCCAGCAGTTACTCTTTCGGGACCGGGGAGCAGTACTTC. This chain uses TRBV6-6 with TRBJ2-7; D may correspond to TRBD1 or TRBD2 (5 bases each). Looked up from germline, CDR1 is MNHNY and CDR2 is SVGAGI (reference sequence). CDR3 length: 14 amino acids. V was shortened by 0 bases and J by 7 bases, with 13 bases between the two germline ends.

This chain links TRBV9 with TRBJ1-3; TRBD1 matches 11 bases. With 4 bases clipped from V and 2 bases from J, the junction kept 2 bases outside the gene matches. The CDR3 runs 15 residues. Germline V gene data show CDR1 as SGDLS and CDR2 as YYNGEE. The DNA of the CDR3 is TGTGCCAGCAGCCCGGGACAGGGGGCTGGAAACACCATATATTTT. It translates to CASSPGQGAGNTIYF.

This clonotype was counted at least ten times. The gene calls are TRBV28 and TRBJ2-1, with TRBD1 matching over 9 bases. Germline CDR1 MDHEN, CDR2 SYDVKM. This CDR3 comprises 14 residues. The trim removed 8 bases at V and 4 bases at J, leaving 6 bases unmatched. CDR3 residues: CASRTGGGYNEQFF. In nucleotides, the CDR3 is TGTGCCAGCCGAACAGGGGGCGGGTACAATGAGCAGTTCTTC.

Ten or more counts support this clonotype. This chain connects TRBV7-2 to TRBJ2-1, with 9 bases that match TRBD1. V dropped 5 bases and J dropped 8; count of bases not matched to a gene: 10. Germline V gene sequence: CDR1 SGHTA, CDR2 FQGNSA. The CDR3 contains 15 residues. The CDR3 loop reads CASSRGTGSWYEQFF. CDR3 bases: TGTGCCAGCAGCAGGGGGACAGGGAGTTGGTATGAGCAGTTCTTC.

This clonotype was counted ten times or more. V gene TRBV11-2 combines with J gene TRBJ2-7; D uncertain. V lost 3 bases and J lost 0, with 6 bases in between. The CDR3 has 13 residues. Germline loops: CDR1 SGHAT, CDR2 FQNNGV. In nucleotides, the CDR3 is TGTGCCAGCAGCTTTTTGGCCTCCTACGAGCAGTACTTC. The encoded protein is CASSFLASYEQYF.

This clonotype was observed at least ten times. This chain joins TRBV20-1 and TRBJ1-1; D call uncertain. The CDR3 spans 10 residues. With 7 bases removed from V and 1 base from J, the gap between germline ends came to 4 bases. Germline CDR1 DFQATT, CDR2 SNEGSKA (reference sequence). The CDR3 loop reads CSGGNTEAFF. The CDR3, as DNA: TGCAGTGGCGGGAACACTGAAGCTTTCTTT.

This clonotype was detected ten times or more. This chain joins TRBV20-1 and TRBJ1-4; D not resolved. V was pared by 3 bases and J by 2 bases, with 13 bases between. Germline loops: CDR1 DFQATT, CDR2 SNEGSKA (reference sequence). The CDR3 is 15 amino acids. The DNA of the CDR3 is TGCAGTGCTAGCGCCCGGGCCAGGACTAATGAAAAACTGTTTTTT. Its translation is CSASARARTNEKLFF.

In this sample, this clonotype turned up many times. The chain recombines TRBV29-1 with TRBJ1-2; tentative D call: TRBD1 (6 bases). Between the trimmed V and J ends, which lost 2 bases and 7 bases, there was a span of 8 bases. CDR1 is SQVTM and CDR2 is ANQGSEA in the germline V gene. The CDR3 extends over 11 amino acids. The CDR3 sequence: CSVERGAGYTF. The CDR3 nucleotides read TGCAGCGTTGAACGGGGGGCTGGCTACACCTTC.

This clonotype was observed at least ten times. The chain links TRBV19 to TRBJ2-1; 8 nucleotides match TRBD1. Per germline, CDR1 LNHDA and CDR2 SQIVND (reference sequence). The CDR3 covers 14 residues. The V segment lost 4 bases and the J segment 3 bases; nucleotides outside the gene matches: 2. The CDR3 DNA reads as TGTGCCAGTAGTAAGGGACAGGTCTACAATGAGCAGTTCTTC. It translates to CASSKGQVYNEQFF.

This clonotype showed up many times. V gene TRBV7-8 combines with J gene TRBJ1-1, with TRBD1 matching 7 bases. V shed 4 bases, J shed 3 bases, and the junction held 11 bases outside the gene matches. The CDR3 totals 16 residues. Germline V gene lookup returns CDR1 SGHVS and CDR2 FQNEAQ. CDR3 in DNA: TGTGCCAGCAGCTCGAACCTACAGGGGCGGTACACTGAAGCTTTCTTT. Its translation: CASSSNLQGRYTEAFF.

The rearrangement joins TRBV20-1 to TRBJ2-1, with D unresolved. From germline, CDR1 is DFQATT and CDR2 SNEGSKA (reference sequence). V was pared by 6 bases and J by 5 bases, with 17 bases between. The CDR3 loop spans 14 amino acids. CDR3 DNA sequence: TGCAGTGCCCCTCCAGGCGGAGCTAACAATGAGCAGTTCTTC. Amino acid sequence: CSAPPGGANNEQFF.

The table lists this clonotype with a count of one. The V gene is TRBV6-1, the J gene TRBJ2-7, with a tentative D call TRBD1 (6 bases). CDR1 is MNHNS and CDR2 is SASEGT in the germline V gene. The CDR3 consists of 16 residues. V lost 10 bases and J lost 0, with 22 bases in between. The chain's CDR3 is CANTRDNNPSSYEQYF. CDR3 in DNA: TGTGCCAACACCCGGGACAACAACCCAAGCTCCTACGAGCAGTACTTC.

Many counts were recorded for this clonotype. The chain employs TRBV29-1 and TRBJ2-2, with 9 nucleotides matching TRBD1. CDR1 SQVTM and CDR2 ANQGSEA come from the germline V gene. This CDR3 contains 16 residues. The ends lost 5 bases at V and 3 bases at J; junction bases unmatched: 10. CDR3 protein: CSVNRGGQGHTGELFF. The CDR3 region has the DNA TGCAGCGTTAACAGAGGGGGACAGGGTCACACCGGGGAGCTGTTTTTT.

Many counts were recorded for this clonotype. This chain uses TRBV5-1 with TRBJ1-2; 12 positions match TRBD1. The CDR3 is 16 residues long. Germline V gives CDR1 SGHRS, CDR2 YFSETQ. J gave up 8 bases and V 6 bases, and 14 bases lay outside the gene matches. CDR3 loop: CASTSSPGTGGAGYTF. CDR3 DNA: TGCGCCAGCACCTCCTCTCCCGGGACAGGGGGCGCCGGCTACACCTTC.

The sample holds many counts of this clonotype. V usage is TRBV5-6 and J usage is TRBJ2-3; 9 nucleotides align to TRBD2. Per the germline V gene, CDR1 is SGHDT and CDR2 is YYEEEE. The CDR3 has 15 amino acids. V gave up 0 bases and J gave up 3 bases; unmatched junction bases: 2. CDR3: CASSLVAGGTDTQYF. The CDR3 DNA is TGTGCCAGCAGCTTGGTGGCGGGGGGGACAGATACGCAGTATTTT.

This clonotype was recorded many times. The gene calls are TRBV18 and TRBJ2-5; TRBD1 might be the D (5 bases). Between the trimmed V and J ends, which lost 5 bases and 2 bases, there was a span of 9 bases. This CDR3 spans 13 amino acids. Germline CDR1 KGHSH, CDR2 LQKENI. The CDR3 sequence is CASSAGIQETQYF. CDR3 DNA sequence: TGTGCCAGCTCAGCAGGGATTCAAGAGACCCAGTACTTC.

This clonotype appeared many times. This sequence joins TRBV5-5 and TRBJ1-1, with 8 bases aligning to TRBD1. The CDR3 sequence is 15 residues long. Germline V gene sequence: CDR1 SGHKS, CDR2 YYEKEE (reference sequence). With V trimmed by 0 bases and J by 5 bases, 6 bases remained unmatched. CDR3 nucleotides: TGTGCCAGCAGCTTGGTACAGGGGGGGTGGACTGAAGCTTTCTTT. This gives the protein CASSLVQGGWTEAFF.

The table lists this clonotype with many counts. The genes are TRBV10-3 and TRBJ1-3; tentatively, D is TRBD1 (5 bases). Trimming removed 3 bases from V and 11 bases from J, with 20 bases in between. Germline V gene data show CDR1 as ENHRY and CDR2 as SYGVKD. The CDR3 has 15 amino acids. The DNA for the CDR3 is TGTGCCATCAGTGACCCCGGCCAGGGTAGATCGGCCATATATTTT. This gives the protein CAISDPGQGRSAIYF.

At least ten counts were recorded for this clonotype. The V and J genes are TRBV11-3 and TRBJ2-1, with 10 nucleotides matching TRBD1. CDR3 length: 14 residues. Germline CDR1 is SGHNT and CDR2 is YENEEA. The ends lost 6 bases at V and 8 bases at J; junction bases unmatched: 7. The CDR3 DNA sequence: TGTGCCAGCAGTTACGGGACAGGGGTCGATGAGCAGTTCTTC. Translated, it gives CASSYGTGVDEQFF. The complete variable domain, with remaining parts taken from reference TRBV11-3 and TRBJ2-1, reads EAGVVQSPRYKIIEKKQPVAFWCNPISGHNTLYWYLQNLGQGPELLIRYENEEAVDDSQLPKDRFSAERLKGVDSTLKIQPAELGDSAVYLCASSYGTGVDEQFFGPGTRLTVL.